This T cell receptor (beta chain) derives from a study of human T cells and chemical hapten exposure (dated by TCRdb to the early 2020s). For the wider study: For sensitization, 2% DPC in acetone was applied to an approximately 2 cm by approximately 2 cm area of upper inner arm skin. Blood was sampled from patients pre-sensitization (week 0) and at 2, 6 and about 24 weeks after DPC sensitization. Patch testing was done on the upper back using Finn chambers containing 0.01% DPC, and results were scored after 6 days according to International Contact Dermatitis Research Group standards. Libraries were pooled for sequencing, and per-sample TCR yields varied mainly because of small differences in library volumes within the pool. The mostly female patient cohort included alopecia areata with under or over 50% scalp involvement, alopecia totalis and alopecia universalis. In alopecia patients, the study followed how the peripheral blood TCR repertoire changed in vivo over primary and secondary sensitization to diphenylcyclopropenone (DPC), a hapten. Throughout the study period of roughly 24 weeks, patients also received therapeutic DPC doses to the scalp every week. Around 30 alopecia patients provided blood for TCR sequencing at one to four time points (pre-sensitization, 2, 6 and 24 weeks). Summary of the overall study and its limitations: Repeated subsampling changed both the strength of the expansion versus patch-test correlation and the threshold at which the correlation became significant. DPC sensitization did not change how many TCRs were above 1 in 1000 frequency, and no evidence was found of alterations in global repertoire structure. Patch test score correlated positively with the number of PT1 expanded TCRs, reaching significance at thresholds 8, 16 and 32 but not at 4. Because all patients had alopecia, a presumed autoimmune disease, the immune response of the patients might differ from that of healthy individuals. Significantly more large CDR3 similarity clusters were formed by expanded TCRs than by pre-sensitization or healthy control sets, consistent with antigen-driven responses.

The sample's time point label, in plain terms: patch test 2, 6 weeks after DPC sensitization. The treatment or condition label on this specimen signifies: therapeutic diphenylcyclopropenone sensitization with weekly scalp DPC. At every patch-test visit, the blood draw took place before the patch test was put on. Eligible patients were aged 18 to 70, diagnosed with alopecia, deemed suitable for DPC therapy, and excluded if pregnant. Total RNA was extracted from unfractionated whole blood that had been collected in Tempus Blood RNA tubes. The method behind the library was RACE. The sequencing machine was a NextSeq 500. During library preparation, unique molecular identifiers were attached to individual cDNA molecules so that TCRs could be counted quantitatively and reproducibly. Both TCR alpha and TCR beta chains were sequenced from each blood RNA sample. The paper's processing steps were these. A median of approximately 96,000 TCRs per sample was observed, with a range of 23,224 to 690,600. V, J and CDR3 annotation of the TCR reads was performed with the Decombinator software suite. For PS versus PT1 abundance plots, all samples were subsampled to the same number of TCRs (28,000). Expanded TCRs were defined as absent before sensitization and observed at least eight times at the 2-week time point. Using fastp at Q25 and MiXCR, TCRdb reprocessed the public reads and kept productive beta chains. For every CDR3 protein sequence, its rows merge into one entry that carries the most common genes and DNA. For this entry, the V and J calls and clone size follow TCRdb and not the study's own pipeline. The sample yields 84,000 or so distinct CDR3 sequences; more than 8.5% were counted once. The ten most abundant clones make up 2% to 3% of the sample.

This clonotype appeared many times. Its antigen is not yet known. Base qualities are missing; no much larger clone stands one base away. V is shortened by 0 bases, J by 0 bases, and the region joining them spans 11 bases. From the cysteine up to the phenylalanine, the CDR3 has a length of 16 residues. The read is trimmed to its CDR3 DNA, 48 bases read in frame from base 1. CDR1 and CDR2 are read off the germline V gene as MNHEY and SVGAGI. The TCR comes from a woman aged 30 to 39 with alopecia areata. Some clones in this sample may be carry-over from other donors' samples. Recombination connected TRBV6-5 to TRBJ1-1; possibly the D gene is TRBD1, per 5 matching bases. Source: whole blood, taken in connection with sensitization to the hapten diphenylcyclopropenone (DPC). In nucleotides, the sequence is TGTGCCAGCAGTTACTCATCCGGGGACCTGAACACTGAAGCTTTCTTT. The resulting protein is CASSYSSGDLNTEAFF.